This TCR beta chain was recovered during a study of Graves' ophthalmopathy and Graves' hyperthyroidism. CDR3 length: 13 residues. CDR1 is ENHRY, CDR2 SYGVKD, per germline. V shed 7 bases, J shed 6 bases, and the junction held 5 bases outside the gene matches. Study-wide results and limits: With roughly 65% sensitivity and more than 72% specificity, the model predicted ophthalmopathy progression.

TCR beta CDR3 amplification used RNA transcripts. HTBI-primed RT-PCR formed the first round, and a multiplex PCR formed the second. Via MiXCR, TCRdb re-called the multiplex PCR reads, giving one row per CDR3 protein. The sample consists of 660,000 or so distinct CDR3 sequences, over 40% of them appearing once. The sample holds many counts of this clonotype. Its target is not known. The sample was peripheral blood. The V gene is TRBV10-3, the J gene TRBJ1-5, with 8 bases that match TRBD1. This TCR was recovered from an adult man with Graves' ophthalmopathy. The CDR3 nucleotides read TGTGCCATCACCGCCGGACAGGGTCAGCCCCAGCATTTT. This encodes CAITAGQGQPQHF.